The following is a T cell receptor (beta chain) sequence with its context. The repertoire was sequenced with immunoSEQ multiplex PCR; TCRdb's copy has only in-frame clones and lacks some. Of 120,000 to 150,000 clones in the sample, around 90% were seen once. The sample is drawn from a study of blood T cell repertoires in COVID-19. For the study at large: Samples representing acute and convalescent COVID-19 were sourced from the United States, Italy and Spain.

The CDR3 loop spans 16 amino acids. CDR1 SEHNR and CDR2 FQNEAQ come from the germline V gene (reference sequence). V was clipped by 4 bases and J by 6 bases; unmatched bases: 12. The rearrangement joins TRBV7-9 to TRBJ2-1, with 7 positions matching TRBD2. The sequenced material came from peripheral blood. This clonotype was sampled from a woman aged 50 to 60 with acute or convalescent COVID-19. For the CDR3, the DNA is TGTGCCAGCAGCTACTCGGGGGTCATAGCGGGCAATGAGCAGTTCTTC. Amino acid sequence: CASSYSGVIAGNEQFF.